One sample yielded the 28 T cell receptor beta chains listed below, sequenced in a study of T-cell memory formation after mild COVID-19. TCRdb recomputed calls from the 5' RACE reads with MiXCR, one row per CDR3 protein. This table holds 360,000 or so distinct CDR3 sequences, around 28% found once. Sequencing was performed on PBMCs or a T cell subset sorted from them (not recorded which). The receptors were gathered from an adult woman who had mild COVID-19 (a few samples of this study predate the infection). Cell type and time point are not known.

V gene TRBV6-5 combines with J gene TRBJ2-7; maybe TRBD2 (6 bases). V lost 5 bases and J lost 2, with 16 bases in between. The CDR3 has 15 residues. Germline CDR1 and CDR2: MNHEY and SVGAGI. This CDR3 is CASSRLGTPTYEQYF. The CDR3 nucleotides are TGTGCCAGCAGTCGCTTGGGGACTCCTACCTACGAGCAGTACTTC.

This clonotype appeared a few times. The chain links TRBV9 to TRBJ2-3; 7 bases line up with TRBD2. Germline V gene sequence: CDR1 SGDLS, CDR2 YYNGEE. Trimming at V came to 1 base and at J to 2 bases, leaving 4 bases not matched to a gene. The CDR3 spans 15 residues. The CDR3 DNA reads TGTGCCAGCAGCGTACCTAGCGGATCCACAGATACGCAGTATTTT. Its protein product is CASSVPSGSTDTQYF.

This chain links TRBV5-1 with TRBJ1-1, with D hard to call. Germline V gene lookup returns CDR1 SGHRS and CDR2 YFSETQ. The ends were cut back, 6 bases at V and 2 bases at J, with 17 bases in the middle. This CDR3 is 15 amino acids long. CDR3 sequence reads: CASTLVPSGNTEAFF. CDR3 DNA: TGCGCCAGCACCCTTGTGCCCTCCGGAAACACTGAAGCTTTCTTT.

Only a few counts were recorded for this clonotype. The rearrangement joins TRBV7-6 to TRBJ2-7, with unresolved D. Per germline, CDR1 SGHVS and CDR2 FNYEAQ. The V end lost 1 base, the J end lost 6 bases, and 7 bases lay between the germline ends. The length of the CDR3 is 12 residues. CDR3 sequence: CASSLDSLEQYF. The CDR3 DNA is TGTGCCAGCAGCTTAGACTCCCTCGAGCAGTACTTC.

The chain employs TRBV6-5 and TRBJ1-1; perhaps TRBD1 as D (5 bases). Looked up from germline, CDR1 is MNHEY and CDR2 is SVGAGI. The V end was cut by 6 bases, the J end by 4 bases, with 12 bases between. CDR3 size: 13 residues. CDR3 sequence reads: CASRGTGFTEAFF. The CDR3 DNA sequence: TGTGCCAGCAGGGGAACAGGTTTCACTGAAGCTTTCTTT.

This clonotype was counted a few times. The chain is built from TRBV12-3 or TRBV12-4 and TRBJ1-3, with D maybe TRBD1 (5 bases). With 3 bases removed from V and 4 bases from J, the gap between germline ends came to 10 bases. This CDR3 has 14 residues. CDR3 region: CASSFGGSGNTIYF. In DNA form, the CDR3 reads TGTGCCAGCAGTTTTGGGGGGAGCGGAAACACCATATATTTT.

CDR3 residues: CSVDSPQGLPYEQYF. The CDR3 DNA follows: TGCAGCGTTGATAGCCCGCAGGGACTACCCTACGAGCAGTACTTC. The chain recombines TRBV29-1 with TRBJ2-7; 7 nucleotides match TRBD2. Trimming removed 3 bases from V and 2 bases from J; junction bases left unmatched: 10. The CDR3 sequence is 15 residues long. Germline V gene sequence: CDR1 SQVTM, CDR2 ANQGSEA.

The genes are TRBV5-1 and TRBJ1-6, with unresolved D. Germline CDR1 reads SGHRS; CDR2 reads YFSETQ. The CDR3 has 14 amino acids. The V and J ends lost 4 bases and 9 bases respectively, with 14 bases between them. The DNA for the CDR3 is TGCGCCAGCAGCCTACCCACCGGTGGTTCACCCCTCCACTTT. It codes for CASSLPTGGSPLHF. Variable domain in full (rest from reference TRBV5-1 and TRBJ1-6): KAGVTQTPRYLIKTRGQQVTLSCSPISGHRSVSWYQQTPGQGLQFLFEYFSETQRNKGNFPGRFSGRQFSNSRSEMNVSTLELGDSALYLCASSLPTGGSPLHFGNGTRLTVT.

The rearrangement links TRBV12-3 or TRBV12-4 to TRBJ1-1; 8 nucleotides align to TRBD1. The CDR3 totals 15 residues. The ends lost 5 bases at V and 4 bases at J; junction bases unmatched: 9. For the CDR3, the DNA is TGTGCCAGCAGTACACTTCAGGGGGCTGGCACTGAAGCTTTCTTT. It specifies CASSTLQGAGTEAFF.

This clonotype was seen more than once but under ten times. The J gene is TRBJ2-7, the V gene TRBV5-1; D is ambiguous. The CDR3 is 17 residues long. Between the trimmed V and J ends, which lost 4 bases and 0 bases, there was a span of 20 bases. CDR1 and CDR2 (germline): SGHRS, YFSETQ. CDR3 loop: CASSPPGRTISSYEQYF. CDR3 nucleotide sequence: TGCGCCAGCAGCCCTCCGGGTCGGACCATCAGCTCCTACGAGCAGTACTTC.

There are a few counts of this clonotype. This chain connects TRBV7-2 to TRBJ2-1; 9 bases match TRBD1. Germline CDR1 and CDR2: SGHTA and FQGNSA. The V gene end was trimmed by 5 bases and the J gene end by 4 bases; junction bases not matched to a gene: 3. This CDR3 has 14 amino acids. This CDR3 is CASSGDRVYNEQFF. CDR3 bases: TGTGCCAGCAGCGGGGACAGGGTGTACAATGAGCAGTTCTTC. The full variable domain, its missing parts supplied by reference TRBV7-2 and TRBJ2-1, is GAGVSQSPSNKVTEKGKDVELRCDPISGHTALYWYRQSLGQGLEFLIYFQGNSAPDKSGLPSDRFSAERTGGSVSTLTIQRTQQEDSAVYLCASSGDRVYNEQFFGPGTRLTVL.

This clonotype appeared a few times. The rearrangement uses TRBV12-3 or TRBV12-4 and TRBJ2-7; D uncertain. The CDR3 contains 14 residues. V gave up 4 bases and J gave up 5 bases, with 15 bases separating them. The CDR3 protein is CASSYYLLSDEQYF. The CDR3 DNA reads as TGTGCCAGCAGTTATTACCTCCTGAGCGACGAGCAGTACTTC.

The chain links TRBV7-6 to TRBJ1-1; TRBD1 agrees at 8 bases. CDR1 is SGHVS and CDR2 is FNYEAQ in the germline V gene. Trimming cost V 5 bases and J 4 bases; bases outside gene matches: 12. This CDR3 has 16 residues. CDR3 residues: CASSPGRDRGGTEAFF. For the CDR3, the DNA is TGTGCCAGCAGCCCCGGCCGAGACAGGGGAGGCACTGAAGCTTTCTTT. Complete variable domain (other parts from reference TRBV7-6 and TRBJ1-1): GAGVSQSPRYKVTKRGQDVALRCDPISGHVSLYWYRQALGQGPEFLTYFNYEAQQDKSGLPNDRFSAERPEGSISTLTIQRTEQRDSAMYRCASSPGRDRGGTEAFFGQGTRLTVV.

This clonotype showed up just a few times. The rearrangement joins TRBV29-1 to TRBJ1-1; D gene ambiguous. Germline V lookup: CDR1 SQVTM, CDR2 ANQGSEA. There are 12 residues in the CDR3. V lost 3 bases and J 6 bases, leaving 11 bases between the germline ends. CDR3 nucleotide sequence: TGCAGCGTTGAGACTACAGAATCTGAAGCTTTCTTT. It yields the protein CSVETTESEAFF.

This chain uses TRBV7-9 with TRBJ2-5, with D possibly matching TRBD2 (6 bases). The V gene lost 5 bases and the J gene lost 4 bases, with 17 bases spanning the gap. The CDR3 has 15 amino acids. Looked up from germline, CDR1 is SEHNR and CDR2 is FQNEAQ (reference sequence). CDR3 sequence reads: CASSLTGGVAETQYF. CDR3 in DNA: TGTGCCAGCAGCCTCACCGGGGGAGTGGCAGAGACCCAGTACTTC.

The chain combines TRBV5-1 with TRBJ1-2; a possible D gene is TRBD1 (5 bases). Germline-derived CDR1 and CDR2 are SGHRS and YFSETQ. The CDR3 has 13 residues. The V and J ends lost 5 bases and 4 bases respectively, with 12 bases between them. This chain's CDR3 is CASRTGRPYGYTF. The CDR3 DNA is TGCGCCAGCAGAACGGGGCGTCCCTATGGCTACACCTTC.

This clonotype has just a few counts. The chain is built from TRBV5-1 and TRBJ2-1; 12 bases align to TRBD2. This CDR3 is 16 amino acids long. Trimming cost V 4 bases and J 8 bases; bases outside gene matches: 10. CDR1 is SGHRS and CDR2 is YFSETQ in the germline V gene. CDR3 protein: CASSGTSGPPMDEQFF. The CDR3 DNA sequence: TGCGCCAGCAGCGGGACTAGCGGGCCCCCAATGGATGAGCAGTTCTTC.

This clonotype was observed a handful of times. The chain's CDR3 is CASSQDNPTSGGTYNEQFF. Here the CDR3 DNA reads TGCGCCAGCAGCCAAGATAACCCCACTAGCGGGGGGACTTACAATGAGCAGTTCTTC. The rearrangement links TRBV4-1 to TRBJ2-1; 12 nucleotides align to TRBD2. V lost 0 bases and J lost 4; bases outside the gene matches: 10. The CDR3 covers 19 residues. The germline gives CDR1 MGHRA, CDR2 YSYEKL.

In its sample, this clonotype was seen a few times. The CDR3 DNA reads TGTGCCAGCAGTCAACCCCCGGGACGGCAGAACACTGAAGCTTTCTTT. This sequence encodes CASSQPPGRQNTEAFF. The rearrangement links TRBV5-4 to TRBJ1-1; TRBD1 is a possible D gene (5 bases). This CDR3 is 16 amino acids long. Trimming left V 5 bases short and J 1 base short, with 18 bases between. Germline lookup yields CDR1 SGHNT and CDR2 YYREEE (reference sequence).

This clonotype was picked up a small number of times. CDR3 sequence (DNA): TGCAGTGCCAGGGCGATAGTAGCGGGGGGTCCTTCGAACACCGGGGAGCTGTTTTTT. Protein sequence: CSARAIVAGGPSNTGELFF. This chain uses TRBV20-1 with TRBJ2-2; 10 bases fit TRBD2. Germline V lookup: CDR1 DFQATT, CDR2 SNEGSKA (reference sequence). The ends lost 6 bases at V and 0 bases at J; junction bases unmatched: 16. CDR3 length equals 19 residues.

The sample holds a few counts of this clonotype. The rearrangement joins TRBV24-1 to TRBJ2-3; TRBD2 agrees at 7 bases. Unmatched junction bases numbered 5, after V lost 5 bases and J lost 1 base. Germline CDR1 and CDR2: KGHDR and SFDVKD. The CDR3 covers 15 residues. The CDR3, as DNA: TGTGCCACCAGTGGCGCGGGAGTGGGCACAGATACGCAGTATTTT. This translates into CATSGAGVGTDTQYF.

This clonotype has a count of ten or more. The gene calls are TRBV7-2 and TRBJ2-4, with 7 bases fitting TRBD2. Germline CDR1 is SGHTA and CDR2 is FQGNSA. The CDR3 consists of 16 residues. V dropped 3 bases and J dropped 2; count of bases not matched to a gene: 7. The CDR3 DNA sequence: TGTGCCAGCAGCTTTCAGCGGGGTCTGACCAAAAACATTCAGTACTTC. It encodes CASSFQRGLTKNIQYF.

Only a few counts were recorded for this clonotype. The CDR3 region has the DNA TGTGCCAGCAGCTTAGTTTATAGCACAGATACGCAGTATTTT. Amino acid sequence: CASSLVYSTDTQYF. This chain connects TRBV7-9 to TRBJ2-3; D not certain. With 1 base removed from V and 0 bases from J, the gap between germline ends came to 5 bases. This CDR3 spans 14 amino acids. The V gene's germline CDR1 is SEHNR and CDR2 FQNEAQ (reference sequence).

The chain employs TRBV12-3 or TRBV12-4 and TRBJ2-1; 13 bases match TRBD2. V lost 5 bases and J lost 9; bases outside the gene matches: 7. This CDR3 has 15 residues. CDR3 in amino acids: CASSPRGLAGSEQFF. Written as DNA, the CDR3 is TGTGCCAGCAGTCCCCGGGGACTAGCGGGAAGTGAGCAGTTCTTC.

DNA of the CDR3: TGCAGTGCTCCGAGAACCATGGGGCAGGGACTCGGTAGGAGGGAAAAACTGTTTTTT. Protein product: CSAPRTMGQGLGRREKLFF. J is TRBJ1-4 and V is TRBV20-1; a possible D gene is TRBD1 (5 bases). Trimming removed 5 bases from V and 8 bases from J, with 33 bases in between. The CDR3 contains 19 residues. Germline CDR1 reads DFQATT; CDR2 reads SNEGSKA (reference sequence).

The V and J genes are TRBV15 and TRBJ1-1; D gene ambiguous. Germline values: CDR1 LNHNV, CDR2 YYDKDF (reference sequence). This CDR3 comprises 15 residues. Between the trimmed V and J ends, which lost 0 bases and 0 bases, there was a span of 8 bases. The CDR3 here is CATSRDWRMNTEAFF. CDR3 sequence (DNA): TGTGCCACCAGCAGAGATTGGCGGATGAACACTGAAGCTTTCTTT.

J is TRBJ2-1 and V is TRBV12-3 or TRBV12-4; 8 nucleotides line up with TRBD1. Trimming removed 3 bases from V and 7 bases from J; junction bases left unmatched: 8. The CDR3 runs 15 residues. The CDR3, as DNA: TGTGCCAGCAGTTTCCTCGAGGACAGGGAGAATGAGCAGTTCTTC. Its protein product is CASSFLEDRENEQFF.

The CDR3 DNA is TGTGCCAGCAGCTCCCCGGGGTCTAGCACAGATACGCAGTATTTT. Amino acid sequence: CASSSPGSSTDTQYF. This sequence joins TRBV7-3 and TRBJ2-3; possibly TRBD2 for D (5 bases). From germline, CDR1 is SGHTA and CDR2 FQGTGA. V shed 4 bases and J shed 0 bases, with 11 bases lying between them. This CDR3 has 15 amino acids.